These 21 T cell receptor beta chains came from one sample sequenced in a study of T cells in Graves' hyperthyroidism and ophthalmopathy. RNA transcripts were the template for amplifying TCR beta CDR3 regions. First-round RT-PCR targeting the TCR CDR3 was performed with the HTBI primer set. TCRdb independently ran MiXCR on the multiplex PCR reads; one entry per CDR3 protein. The data show over 400,000 distinct CDR3 sequences, with roughly 14% seen just once and about 12% held by the top ten. Sequencing was performed on blood. These receptors were obtained from a man between 18 and 35 years old with Graves' ophthalmopathy.

As concerns this clonotype: This sequence may be a read error, since a much larger clone differs from it by one base. J is TRBJ2-7 and V is TRBV13; D is possibly TRBD2 (6 bases). The CDR3 length is 16 residues. Germline loops: CDR1 PRHDT, CDR2 FYEKMQ (reference sequence). Trimming took off 5 bases at V and 7 bases at J, with 24 bases between the two ends. CDR3 sequence (DNA): TGTGCCAGCAGCCCAGGGTTCGGGGGTCGATACAATGAGCAGTACTTC. Its translation: CASSPGFGGRYNEQYF.

The gene calls are TRBV5-4 and TRBJ2-1; D is uncertain. Trimming pared 3 bases from V and 6 bases from J, leaving 19 bases between. Germline V gene lookup returns CDR1 SGHNT and CDR2 YYREEE (reference sequence). The CDR3 has 16 amino acids. The CDR3 sequence is CASSSAGVSMTNEQFF. DNA for the CDR3: TGTGCCAGCAGCTCGGCTGGGGTCAGTATGACCAATGAGCAGTTCTTC.

The genes are TRBV27 and TRBJ2-1; D gene unclear. With 5 bases removed from V and 10 bases from J, the gap between germline ends came to 12 bases. The CDR3 has 12 amino acids. Per the germline V gene, CDR1 is MNHEY and CDR2 is SMNVEV (reference sequence). The CDR3 reads CASSRERKEQFF. Here the CDR3 DNA reads TGTGCCAGCAGTAGAGAACGTAAGGAGCAGTTCTTC.

V is TRBV15 and J is TRBJ2-3, with 11 bases fitting TRBD2. V lost 0 bases, J lost 2 bases, and 10 bases stayed unmatched. The CDR3 has 19 residues. In germline, CDR1 is LNHNV, CDR2 YYDKDF (reference sequence). DNA for the CDR3: TGTGCCACCAGCAGAGAACCGCCCGGGACTAGCGGAGTCACAGATACGCAGTATTTT. Protein: CATSREPPGTSGVTDTQYF.

Many counts were recorded for this clonotype. The chain has TRBV5-1 and TRBJ1-2, with 7 nucleotides matching TRBD1. Germline CDR1 is SGHRS and CDR2 is YFSETQ. V lost 3 bases to trimming and J lost 6 bases; unmatched junction nucleotides: 20. This CDR3 spans 18 amino acids. The DNA for the CDR3 is TGCGCCAGCAGCTCCGAATGGACAGGTGTGAGGGCCCGGGATGGCTACACCTTC. It is translated as CASSSEWTGVRARDGYTF.

The chain is built from TRBV7-9 and TRBJ2-5; TRBD1 matches at 10 bases. Germline V gene sequence: CDR1 SEHNR, CDR2 FQNEAQ (reference sequence). The CDR3 spans 15 residues. The trim removed 4 bases at V and 4 bases at J, leaving 6 bases unmatched. The CDR3 DNA reads TGTGCCAGCAGCTCTGGGACAGGGGCCGTAGAGACCCAGTACTTC. This translates into CASSSGTGAVETQYF.

This clonotype was observed a handful of times. In DNA form, the CDR3 reads TGTGCCAGCAGTTTACCGAAGAACAGTTACGGCTACACCTTC. Its protein is CASSLPKNSYGYTF. This chain uses TRBV28 with TRBJ1-2; D is unclear. The CDR3 covers 14 residues. CDR1 and CDR2 (germline): MDHEN, SYDVKM. V was trimmed by 2 bases and J by 8 bases, leaving 15 bases between them.

This clonotype was detected ten times or more. This sequence joins TRBV7-6 and TRBJ1-6; D might be TRBD1 (5 bases). This CDR3 region has 15 residues. Trimming removed 2 bases at V and 6 bases at J, with 11 bases between. Germline-derived CDR1 and CDR2 are SGHVS and FNYEAQ. The CDR3 DNA follows: TGTGCCAGCAGCTTAAATGGCAGGGTTAATTCACCCCTCCACTTT. Translation: CASSLNGRVNSPLHF. Full variable domain (rest looked up from reference TRBV7-6 and TRBJ1-6): GAGVSQSPRYKVTKRGQDVALRCDPISGHVSLYWYRQALGQGPEFLTYFNYEAQQDKSGLPNDRFSAERPEGSISTLTIQRTEQRDSAMYRCASSLNGRVNSPLHFGNGTRLTVT.

This clonotype was observed a handful of times. The chain is built from TRBV27 and TRBJ2-3; 7 bases line up with TRBD2. CDR3 length: 17 residues. The trim removed 6 bases at V and 2 bases at J, leaving 14 bases unmatched. Germline loops: CDR1 MNHEY, CDR2 SMNVEV (reference sequence). CDR3 protein: CASSLTSGLADTDTQYF. DNA of the CDR3: TGTGCCAGCAGCTTAACGTCCGGGCTAGCGGACACAGATACGCAGTATTTT.

As regards this clonotype: A much larger clone sits a single nucleotide away, making a read error possible. V and J are TRBV15 and TRBJ2-3; D possibly corresponds to TRBD1 (5 bases). V dropped 5 bases and J dropped 2 bases, with 20 bases sitting between them. The CDR3 totals 17 residues. Germline V lookup: CDR1 LNHNV, CDR2 YYDKDF (reference sequence). The CDR3 region is CATSRRKRYRLTDTQYF. The CDR3 DNA is TGTGCCACCAGCCGGAGAAAAAGGTACAGGCTCACAGATACGCAGTATTTT.

This clonotype was detected only a few times. This sequence joins TRBV6-5 and TRBJ1-3; D gene ambiguous. Trimming took 1 base from V and 0 from J, leaving 7 bases between them. The V gene's germline CDR1 is MNHEY and CDR2 SVGAGI. The CDR3 spans 15 residues. DNA for the CDR3: TGTGCCAGCAGTTACTTGGCAGACTCTGGAAACACCATATATTTT. It is translated as CASSYLADSGNTIYF.

This clonotype was counted only a few times. The rearrangement links TRBV5-1 to TRBJ1-1; maybe TRBD1 (5 bases). The germline V gene encodes CDR1 SGHRS and CDR2 YFSETQ. Trimming took off 2 bases at V and 4 bases at J, with 12 bases between the two ends. The CDR3 loop spans 14 amino acids. The CDR3, as DNA: TGCGCCAGCAGCTTTTTCAGGGTAGGCACTGAAGCTTTCTTT. This translates into CASSFFRVGTEAFF.

This clonotype was found many times. V and J are TRBV7-9 and TRBJ2-5; 14 bases are shared with TRBD2. CDR3 size: 18 residues. The ends lost 5 bases at V and 7 bases at J; junction bases unmatched: 15. Germline loops: CDR1 SEHNR, CDR2 FQNEAQ (reference sequence). CDR3 residues: CASSPKRTSGGPTWTQYF. CDR3 DNA sequence: TGTGCCAGCAGCCCCAAGAGGACTAGCGGGGGGCCGACATGGACCCAGTACTTC.

This clonotype was counted at least ten times. This chain links TRBV7-9 with TRBJ2-3; TRBD2 is a possible D gene (5 bases). V was pared by 6 bases and J by 0 bases, with 16 bases between. The germline gives CDR1 SEHNR, CDR2 FQNEAQ (reference sequence). This CDR3 region has 16 residues. CDR3: CASRSPTGESTDTQYF. In nucleotides, the CDR3 is TGTGCCAGCAGGAGCCCCACCGGGGAGAGCACAGATACGCAGTATTTT.

In its sample, this clonotype was seen many times. V gene TRBV19 combines with J gene TRBJ1-2; D perhaps matches TRBD1 (6 bases). The germline V gene encodes CDR1 LNHDA and CDR2 SQIVND (reference sequence). This CDR3 region has 17 residues. With 5 bases removed from V and 8 bases from J, the gap between germline ends came to 27 bases. Written as DNA, the CDR3 is TGTGCCAGTAGTCTTGGGGGCGGGGGACTTATCTCTAACGGCTACACCTTC. Its protein product is CASSLGGGGLISNGYTF.

This chain joins TRBV19 and TRBJ1-5; maybe TRBD1 (5 bases). The germline gives CDR1 LNHDA, CDR2 SQIVND (reference sequence). This CDR3 has 13 amino acids. Trimming removed 5 bases at V and 7 bases at J, with 12 bases between. CDR3 DNA: TGTGCCAGTAGTTTGGTCGCAGGGCAGCCCCAGCATTTT. This encodes CASSLVAGQPQHF.

The chain joins TRBV24-1 to TRBJ1-1; D not resolved. The CDR3 extends over 12 amino acids. The V end was cut by 3 bases, the J end by 4 bases, with 5 bases between. The V gene's germline CDR1 is KGHDR and CDR2 SFDVKD. The CDR3 loop is CATSDHSTEAFF. The CDR3 coding sequence is TGTGCCACCAGTGATCATAGCACTGAAGCTTTCTTT.

Ten or more counts support this clonotype. CDR3 nucleotides: TGTGCCAGCAGTGAGTGGGGACTAGCAGGTGAGCAGTTCTTC. Translation: CASSEWGLAGEQFF. The V gene is TRBV2, the J gene TRBJ2-1; 9 bases fit TRBD2. CDR1 and CDR2 from the germline V gene are SNHLY and FYNNEI. V lost 3 bases, J lost 9 bases, and 6 bases stayed unmatched. The CDR3 runs to 14 residues.

The table lists this clonotype with many counts. A junction boundary mismatches the germline segment, possibly from a read error. The genes are TRBV20-1 and TRBJ2-2, with TRBD2 identical over 10 bases. Germline V gene data show CDR1 as DFQATT and CDR2 as SNEGSKA (reference sequence). This CDR3 contains 13 residues. DNA for the CDR3: TGCAGGGCTAGCGGGAGGAACACCGGGGAGCTGTTTTTT. This encodes CRASGRNTGELFF.

V and J are TRBV5-4 and TRBJ1-2; D uncertain. Trimming pared 5 bases from V and 3 bases from J, leaving 14 bases between. The CDR3 length is 14 residues. CDR1 and CDR2 (germline): SGHNT, YYREEE (reference sequence). Here the CDR3 reads CASSLPGGYYGYTF. The CDR3 coding sequence is TGTGCCAGCAGTCTTCCCGGAGGCTACTATGGCTACACCTTC.

The chain is built from TRBV7-9 and TRBJ2-1, with D perhaps matching TRBD2 (6 bases). Germline loops: CDR1 SEHNR, CDR2 FQNEAQ (reference sequence). Trimming pared 5 bases from V and 0 bases from J, leaving 14 bases between. This CDR3 contains 16 residues. The CDR3 coding sequence is TGTGCCAGCAGCAATCGGGACTCGAGCTCCTACAATGAGCAGTTCTTC. It codes for CASSNRDSSSYNEQFF.